The clone carrying this T cell receptor beta chain turned up a few times. This record comes from a study of blood T cell repertoires in COVID-19. Study overall: Acute and convalescent COVID-19 specimens originated in the United States, Italy and Spain.

Per the original data handling: Reference gene primer amplification gave nucleated cell count estimates. Profiled with immunoSEQ multiplex PCR; TCRdb holds only in-frame clones, not every one. V and J calls plus clone size are reproduced from that table; the DNA served to infer D and trimming. The sample yields about 240,000 clones, about 90% seen once. Trimming stripped 1 base from V and 7 bases from J, with 13 bases between. Looked up from germline, CDR1 is SEHNR and CDR2 is FQNEAQ (reference sequence). This CDR3 has 14 residues. The origin of this receptor is a woman aged 40 to 50 with acute COVID-19. Sequencing input: PBMCs or T cells enriched from blood (not recorded which). V and J are TRBV7-9 and TRBJ1-2, with D possibly being TRBD1 (6 bases). In DNA, the CDR3 is TGTGCCAGCAGCTTAGTGGCAGGGGAGACTGGCTACACCTTC. This translates into CASSLVAGETGYTF.